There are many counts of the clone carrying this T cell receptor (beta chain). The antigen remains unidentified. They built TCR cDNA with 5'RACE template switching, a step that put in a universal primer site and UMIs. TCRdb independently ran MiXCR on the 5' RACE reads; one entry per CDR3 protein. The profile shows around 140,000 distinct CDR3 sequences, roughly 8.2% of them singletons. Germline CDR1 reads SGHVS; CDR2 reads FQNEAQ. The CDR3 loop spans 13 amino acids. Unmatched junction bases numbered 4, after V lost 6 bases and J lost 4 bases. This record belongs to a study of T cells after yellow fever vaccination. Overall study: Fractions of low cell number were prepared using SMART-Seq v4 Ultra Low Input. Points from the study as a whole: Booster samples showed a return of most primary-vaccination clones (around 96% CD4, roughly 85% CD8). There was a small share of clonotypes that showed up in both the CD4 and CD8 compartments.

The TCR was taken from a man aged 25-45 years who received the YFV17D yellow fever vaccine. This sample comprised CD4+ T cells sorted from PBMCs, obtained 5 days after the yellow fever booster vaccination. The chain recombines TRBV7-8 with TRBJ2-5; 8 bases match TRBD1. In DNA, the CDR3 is TGTGCCAGCAGTTCAGGACAGGGAGAGACCCAGTACTTC. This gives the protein CASSSGQGETQYF.